This section outlines one TCR beta chain sequence together with its context. It has no known antigen specificity. Base qualities are missing; no much larger clone stands one base away. The data derive from a study of OX40 agonist ivuxolimab in advanced cancers. Context from the whole study: Ivuxolimab was an agonistic, fully human IgG2 monoclonal antibody directed against OX40 (CD134), a costimulatory receptor. Prior anti-PD-1, anti-PD-L1 or anti-CTLA-4 therapy was permitted, and checkpoint inhibitors had been received by roughly 40% of dose-escalation patients. The purpose of peripheral TCRbeta sequencing was to test whether ivuxolimab changed TCR sequence diversity and led to clonal T-cell expansion. Partial responses were achieved by three dose-escalation patients, of whom one had hepatocellular carcinoma and two had cutaneous melanoma. The monotherapy dose-escalation portion (N of about 57 patients) of the phase I ivuxolimab trial is reported in the paper. Intravenous ivuxolimab was administered to patients every 2 weeks at six dose levels: 0.01, 0.1, 0.3, 1.5, 3 and 10 mg/kg. In the dose-escalation cohort, over 65% of patients were male, and the mean age was around 60 years, with a range of about 20 to 79. Of the 50 to 55 dose-escalation patients, hepatocellular carcinoma was present in about 19, melanoma in roughly 15, renal cell carcinoma in 9 and head and neck cancer in 9.

General conclusions and limits of the study: In the 0.1-3.0 mg/kg groups, partial responders had among the lowest normalized peripheral clonal expansion, particularly in CD8+ T cells. The antigen specificity of the clonally expanded peripheral T cells was not determined. Low levels of normalized T-cell clonal expansion were also seen in some patients who did not respond. After ivuxolimab, CD8+ T cells had more expanded clones than CD4+ T cells on average. At doses of 0.1 to 3.0 mg/kg, clonal expansion of both CD4+ and CD8+ blood T cells was observed from baseline to week 6.

Genomic DNA was extracted from sorted cells for sequencing of the TCRbeta CDR3 region. The immunoSEQ Assay was used to sequence the TCRbeta CDR3 regions. Held by TCRdb, this immuneACCESS table contains in-frame sequences only and omits some clones. Under half of the omission traces to an unresolved V gene where checked; the cause of the rest is unknown. This sample is represented by around 48,000 clones; 65% to 85% of them were singletons. The ten largest clones take up approximately 1.1% of the sample. From the germline V gene, CDR1 is SQVTM and CDR2 is ANQGSEA. The CDR3 contains 13 residues, cysteine and phenylalanine counted. Only the CDR3 part of the read is kept: 39 bases, read in frame from the first base. Between the V and J ends, shortened by 5 bases and 0 bases respectively, the junction contains 8 bases. Patients with autoimmune disease history or receiving systemic immunosuppression were excluded from the trial. Peripheral blood for TCR sequencing was drawn from every dose cohort at baseline, at cycle 4 day 1 and at cycle 7 day 1. Samples came from an open-label, multicenter, first-in-human phase I dose-escalation trial of ivuxolimab. Adults with locally advanced or metastatic melanoma, renal cell carcinoma, hepatocellular carcinoma or head and neck squamous cell carcinoma were enrolled in the trial. CD4+ and CD8+ T cells were sorted separately from peripheral blood before TCR sequencing.

Sequencing was performed on CD4+ or CD8+ T cells sorted from blood, taken in a trial of the OX40 agonist ivuxolimab. This TCR was recovered from an adult with an advanced solid tumor such as melanoma, head and neck, liver or kidney cancer. Rearrangement joined TRBV29-1 to TRBJ1-3; the D gene is not confidently resolved. The CDR3 region: CSVSGSSGNTIYF. In nucleotides, the sequence is TGCAGCGTTTCAGGTAGCTCTGGAAACACCATATATTTT.